This entry lists 11 T cell receptor beta chains sequenced from one sample in a study of cytomegalovirus exposure and HLA in healthy donors. Amplification used 60 Vbeta primers and 13 Jbeta primers. Sequencing was performed with immunoSEQ multiplex PCR; in TCRdb, only in-frame clones are kept and a portion is missing. The table includes 150,000 to 200,000 clones, 75% to 90% detected once. Sequencing was performed on PBMCs. The receptors were sampled from a girl between 5 and 17 years old in good health and CMV-seropositive.

V gene TRBV10-3 combines with J gene TRBJ2-1; 15 nucleotides line up with TRBD2. The CDR3 consists of 15 residues. Germline assignment: CDR1 ENHRY and CDR2 SYGVKD. Trimming cost V 7 bases and J 8 bases; bases outside gene matches: 6. CDR3 residues: CAINGLAGGGYEQFF. CDR3 coding DNA: TGTGCCATCAATGGACTAGCGGGAGGGGGATATGAGCAGTTCTTC.

A few counts support this clone. The V call is TRBV4-1, the J call TRBJ2-7, with 10 nucleotides matching TRBD1. Trimming cost V 4 bases and J 1 base; bases outside gene matches: 4. This CDR3 is 15 amino acids long. Germline CDR1 reads MGHRA; CDR2 reads YSYEKL. The CDR3 nucleotides are TGCGCCAGCAGCCCCGGGACAGGGGCATCCTACGAGCAGTACTTC. Residues: CASSPGTGASYEQYF.

This clone was seen a handful of times. This rearrangement joins TRBV5-6 to TRBJ2-5; TRBD2 aligns across 12 bases. The closer fit of TRBJ2-7 to the DNA end suggests the J call may be wrong. The CDR3 has 18 amino acids. CDR1 is SGHDT and CDR2 is YYEEEE in the germline V gene. For the CDR3, the DNA is TGTGCCAGCAGCCACTCTAGCGGGAGGGCCCCTTACTCCTACGAGCAGTACTTC. It specifies CASSHSSGRAPYSYEQYF.

The chain uses TRBV6-5 and TRBJ2-1; TRBD1 matches 8 bases. CDR3 length: 15 amino acids. CDR1 is MNHEY and CDR2 is SVGAGI in the germline V gene. The junction had 6 bases not matched to a gene; V was cut back by 2 bases and J by 6 bases. DNA for the CDR3: TGTGCCAGCAGTTACACAGGGGGTACTTCCAATGAGCAGTTCTTC. Protein: CASSYTGGTSNEQFF.

The V and J genes are TRBV29-1 and TRBJ2-1, with a weak D call TRBD2 (5 bases). The CDR3 runs to 11 residues. Germline assignment: CDR1 SQVTM and CDR2 ANQGSEA. V shed 7 bases and J shed 6 bases, with 10 bases lying between them. The CDR3 protein is CSGGFSNEQFF. For the CDR3, the DNA is TGCAGCGGCGGGTTCTCCAATGAGCAGTTCTTC.

V usage is TRBV6-6 and J usage is TRBJ2-7, with 8 bases fitting TRBD2. J gave up 4 bases and V 7 bases, and 12 bases lay outside the gene matches. The CDR3 contains 15 residues. Germline V gene sequence: CDR1 MNHNY, CDR2 SVGAGI (reference sequence). As DNA, the CDR3 is TGTGCCAGCACCCTTCAAGCGGGAGTTGGGTACGAGCAGTACTTC. It encodes CASTLQAGVGYEQYF.

The genes are TRBV15 and TRBJ2-3; 15 positions agree with TRBD2. The CDR3 length is 18 residues. V was pared by 3 bases and J by 4 bases, with 8 bases of the junction left unmatched. CDR1 and CDR2 from the germline V gene are LNHNV and YYDKDF (reference sequence). This chain's CDR3 is CATSRGRTSGRVADTQYF. CDR3 sequence (DNA): TGTGCCACCAGCAGGGGGAGGACTAGCGGGAGGGTTGCAGATACGCAGTATTTT.

The J gene is TRBJ2-3, the V gene TRBV5-4; possible D gene TRBD1, 6 bases. V was trimmed by 4 bases and J by 2 bases, leaving 8 bases between them. CDR3 length: 13 residues. Per germline, CDR1 SGHNT and CDR2 YYREEE (reference sequence). Here the CDR3 reads CASSPGATDTQYF. CDR3 nucleotide sequence: TGTGCCAGCAGCCCAGGGGCCACAGATACGCAGTATTTT.

The chain carries TRBV18 and TRBJ2-7; tentative D call: TRBD1 (5 bases). The CDR3 contains 14 residues. V was trimmed by 2 bases and J by 4 bases, leaving 12 bases between them. Germline loops: CDR1 KGHSH, CDR2 LQKENI. The CDR3: CASSPAGIAYEQYF. The DNA for the CDR3 is TGTGCCAGCTCACCAGCAGGGATCGCTTACGAGCAGTACTTC. The variable domain in full, with the rest retrieved from reference TRBV18 and TRBJ2-7, is NAGVMQNPRHLVRRRGQEARLRCSPMKGHSHVYWYRQLPEEGLKFMVYLQKENIIDESGMPKERFSAEFPKEGPSILRIQQVVRGDSAAYFCASSPAGIAYEQYFGPGTRLTVT.

The V and J genes are TRBV5-8 and TRBJ2-1; maybe TRBD2 (5 bases). V dropped 1 base and J dropped 0 bases, with 14 bases sitting between them. The CDR3 consists of 17 residues. The V gene's germline CDR1 is SGHTS and CDR2 YDEGEE. CDR3 bases: TGTGCCAGCAGCTTGAGTCGGACTTCCAGCTCCTACAATGAGCAGTTCTTC. This translates into CASSLSRTSSSYNEQFF.

The chain combines TRBV5-6 with TRBJ2-1, with 15 bases that match TRBD2. The V and J ends lost 4 bases and 8 bases, in that order; junction bases with no gene match: 10. CDR3 length equals 17 residues. Germline loops: CDR1 SGHDT, CDR2 YYEEEE. The CDR3 here is CASSNEGLAGGRYEQFF. DNA for the CDR3: TGTGCCAGCAGCAATGAAGGACTAGCGGGAGGGAGGTATGAGCAGTTCTTC.